The 30 T cell receptor beta chains in this list originate from one sample, sequenced in a study of T-cell reconstitution after alpha-beta-depleted transplantation in children. Library preparation (for TCRbeta) was performed with unique molecular identifiers. Via MiXCR, TCRdb re-called the PCR reads, giving one row per CDR3 protein. Counted here are about 400,000 distinct CDR3 sequences, about 17% occurring once; the ten biggest clones make up less than 30%. Sequences were derived from PBMCs, mostly from graft donor cells, sampled 360 days after TCRalphabeta/CD19-depleted stem cell transplant. These receptors all stem from a boy in the first two years of life who had a stem cell transplant for Wiskott-Aldrich syndrome, so the T cells may come from the graft donor.

The J gene is TRBJ2-5, the V gene TRBV5-1; D is possibly TRBD1 or TRBD2 (5 bases each). The CDR3 is 13 residues long. Trimming shortened V by 0 bases and J by 5 bases, and 8 bases separated the two germline ends. Germline-derived CDR1 and CDR2 are SGHRS and YFSETQ. The CDR3 loop reads CASSLGGYETQYF. The DNA of the CDR3 is TGCGCCAGCAGCTTGGGGGGGTATGAGACCCAGTACTTC.

There are many counts of this clonotype. This chain connects TRBV29-1 to TRBJ2-7; the D is unclear. The CDR3 has 11 amino acids. The V and J ends lost 6 bases and 2 bases respectively, with 8 bases between them. Germline assignment: CDR1 SQVTM and CDR2 ANQGSEA. The CDR3, as DNA: TGCAGCGTCCTAGAAACCTACGAGCAGTACTTC. This translates into CSVLETYEQYF.

The sample holds a few counts of this clonotype. The chain recombines TRBV12-3 or TRBV12-4 with TRBJ1-1; 9 positions match TRBD1. This CDR3 contains 15 residues. V was pared by 5 bases and J by 3 bases, with 7 bases of the junction left unmatched. The CDR3 loop is CASSLRGTGHTEAFF. CDR3 sequence (DNA): TGTGCCAGCAGTCTCCGAGGGACAGGGCACACTGAAGCTTTCTTT.

This chain uses TRBV18 with TRBJ2-7, with D possibly being TRBD1 (5 bases). Germline V gene lookup returns CDR1 KGHSH and CDR2 LQKENI. The CDR3 is 16 residues long. V was cut by 3 bases and J by 3 bases, with 18 bases left in between. The CDR3 spells CASSPIQGSYLYEQYF. The CDR3 bases are TGTGCCAGCTCACCGATTCAGGGAAGTTACCTCTACGAGCAGTACTTC.

This clonotype was seen a handful of times. J is TRBJ2-7 and V is TRBV24-1; weak D call: TRBD1 (5 bases). Trimming removed 3 bases at V and 3 bases at J, with 11 bases between. Germline V gene sequence: CDR1 KGHDR, CDR2 SFDVKD. The CDR3 is made up of 14 amino acids. CDR3 sequence: CATSDTGPRYEQYF. CDR3 nucleotides: TGTGCCACCAGTGATACAGGTCCCCGCTACGAGCAGTACTTC.

The J gene is TRBJ2-7, the V gene TRBV5-1, with a weak D call TRBD1 (5 bases). Germline lookup yields CDR1 SGHRS and CDR2 YFSETQ. V lost 3 bases and J 2 bases, leaving 12 bases between the germline ends. CDR3 length: 14 residues. CDR3 sequence reads: CASSSTGNTYEQYF. CDR3 nucleotide sequence: TGCGCCAGCAGCTCTACAGGCAATACCTACGAGCAGTACTTC. Looking up the rest from reference TRBV5-1 and TRBJ2-7 gives the full variable domain: KAGVTQTPRYLIKTRGQQVTLSCSPISGHRSVSWYQQTPGQGLQFLFEYFSETQRNKGNFPGRFSGRQFSNSRSEMNVSTLELGDSALYLCASSSTGNTYEQYFGPGTRLTVT.

The rearrangement uses TRBV6-1 and TRBJ2-1; 9 bases fit TRBD2. The CDR3 sequence is 14 residues long. Germline values: CDR1 MNHNS, CDR2 SASEGT. After removal of 10 bases from V and 5 bases from J, the junction contained 9 bases not matched to a gene. This CDR3 reads CATTSGLANNEQFF. The DNA for the CDR3 is TGTGCCACCACCTCAGGACTAGCGAACAATGAGCAGTTCTTC.

The J gene is TRBJ2-4, the V gene TRBV2, with TRBD1 identical over 7 bases. The V and J ends lost 5 bases and 0 bases, in that order; junction bases with no gene match: 10. The CDR3 runs to 17 residues. Germline CDR1 SNHLY, CDR2 FYNNEI. The CDR3 is CASSYPGQRVAKNIQYF. CDR3 coding DNA: TGTGCCAGCAGTTATCCGGGACAGAGAGTAGCCAAAAACATTCAGTACTTC.

The chain has TRBV15 and TRBJ2-1, with TRBD2 identical over 12 bases. With V trimmed by 0 bases and J by 4 bases, 16 bases remained unmatched. This CDR3 contains 21 residues. The germline V gene has CDR1 LNHNV and CDR2 YYDKDF (reference sequence). DNA for the CDR3: TGTGCCACCAGCAGAGAAAAAAGACTAGCGGGGGACTATTATGAATACAATGAGCAGTTCTTC. Protein product: CATSREKRLAGDYYEYNEQFF.

Here the CDR3 reads CASSARTGGTGELFF. In DNA, the CDR3 is TGTGCCAGCAGCGCTAGGACAGGGGGCACCGGGGAGCTGTTTTTT. The chain is built from TRBV6-1 and TRBJ2-2, with TRBD1 matching 10 bases. CDR3 size: 15 residues. The germline CDR1 and CDR2 sequences are MNHNS and SASEGT. Trimming took 6 bases from V and 4 from J; bases not matched to a gene: 5.

The chain is built from TRBV5-5 and TRBJ2-5, with 7 bases lining up with TRBD1. This CDR3 has 15 residues. Trimming cost V 0 bases and J 2 bases; bases outside gene matches: 4. The germline gives CDR1 SGHKS, CDR2 YYEKEE (reference sequence). In DNA form, the CDR3 reads TGTGCCAGCAGCTTGGACAGGGGAATTCAAGAGACCCAGTACTTC. This sequence encodes CASSLDRGIQETQYF.

V and J are TRBV11-2 and TRBJ2-5; TRBD2 matches at 10 bases. Per the germline V gene, CDR1 is SGHAT and CDR2 is FQNNGV. Unmatched junction bases numbered 3, after V lost 0 bases and J lost 5 bases. This CDR3 is 15 amino acids long. The CDR3 is CASSLELAGVETQYF. CDR3 bases: TGTGCCAGCAGCTTAGAGCTAGCGGGAGTGGAGACCCAGTACTTC.

This clonotype was seen ten or more times. The rearrangement uses TRBV12-3 or TRBV12-4 and TRBJ1-2; D perhaps matches TRBD1 (5 bases). The germline V and J ends were trimmed by 2 bases and 1 base, with 11 bases remaining between them. CDR3 length: 15 residues. In DNA form, the CDR3 reads TGTGCCAGCAGTTTATCGGACACCTTTAACTATGGCTACACCTTC. This translates into CASSLSDTFNYGYTF.

This clonotype has just a few counts. The chain couples TRBV6-2 or TRBV6-3 to TRBJ2-7; TRBD1 agrees at 10 bases. Trimming took 0 bases from V and 3 from J; bases not matched to a gene: 8. CDR1 and CDR2 from the germline V gene are MNHEY and SVGEGT. The CDR3 consists of 17 residues. Here the CDR3 DNA reads TGTGCCAGCAGTTACTCAGCCGGACAGGGGGGAGTCTACGAGCAGTACTTC. Encoded protein: CASSYSAGQGGVYEQYF.

The rearrangement joins TRBV20-1 to TRBJ1-5; tentative D call: TRBD1 (5 bases). In germline, CDR1 is DFQATT, CDR2 SNEGSKA (reference sequence). The CDR3 runs to 16 residues. The ends were cut back, 2 bases at V and 1 base at J, with 15 bases in the middle. The CDR3 sequence is CSARIAGPRSNQPQHF. In DNA, the CDR3 is TGCAGTGCTAGAATCGCGGGGCCGCGAAGCAATCAGCCCCAGCATTTT.

This chain links TRBV4-2 with TRBJ1-2, with 9 bases lining up with TRBD1. The CDR3 length is 13 residues. The J segment lost 9 bases and the V segment lost 3 bases, leaving 5 bases of the junction unmatched. Per the germline V gene, CDR1 is LGHNA and CDR2 is YNFKEQ. The CDR3 sequence: CASSQGQGGRYTF. The CDR3 DNA follows: TGTGCCAGCAGCCAGGGACAGGGTGGTCGCTACACCTTC.

The chain employs TRBV29-1 and TRBJ1-1; unclear D gene. The CDR3 runs 13 residues. Trimming took off 5 bases at V and 1 base at J, with 11 bases between the two ends. The germline gives CDR1 SQVTM, CDR2 ANQGSEA. Here the CDR3 reads CSVCGLANTEAFF. The DNA for the CDR3 is TGCAGCGTTTGCGGACTGGCGAACACTGAAGCTTTCTTT.

The V and J genes are TRBV7-6 and TRBJ2-6; TRBD2 is a possible D gene (5 bases). Trimming left V 8 bases short and J 3 bases short, with 14 bases between. The CDR3 length is 15 residues. CDR1 SGHVS and CDR2 FNYEAQ come from the germline V gene. CDR3 region: CASSNGVIGANVLTF. CDR3 nucleotide sequence: TGTGCCAGCTCGAACGGGGTCATTGGGGCCAACGTCCTGACTTTC.

There are a few counts of this clonotype. J is TRBJ2-6 and V is TRBV12-3 or TRBV12-4, with a tentative D call TRBD2 (5 bases). V lost 5 bases and J lost 1, with 9 bases in between. The CDR3 has 15 amino acids. CDR3 DNA sequence: TGTGCCAGCAGTAGAGGGAAATCTGGGGCCAACGTCCTGACTTTC. Its translation is CASSRGKSGANVLTF.

This clonotype was seen a handful of times. The chain links TRBV5-1 to TRBJ1-2; no reliable D call. Trimming pared 6 bases from V and 12 bases from J, leaving 21 bases between. Germline CDR1 SGHRS, CDR2 YFSETQ. The CDR3 loop spans 13 amino acids. The CDR3 coding sequence is TGCGCCAGCAAGCAAACGGATGAGCTTGTCCACACCTTC. It is translated as CASKQTDELVHTF.

The CDR3 DNA reads as TGTGCCAGCAGCCAAGGGATGGTGGCCCGATCCGGAGCTTTCTTT. It translates to CASSQGMVARSGAFF. The V and J genes are TRBV3-1 and TRBJ1-1; D gene uncertain. The germline V gene has CDR1 LGHDT and CDR2 YNNKEL (reference sequence). V lost 1 base and J 10 bases, leaving 19 bases between the germline ends. The length of the CDR3 is 15 residues.

V usage is TRBV10-3 and J usage is TRBJ2-7; D not resolved. This CDR3 has 13 residues. Germline loops: CDR1 ENHRY, CDR2 SYGVKD. The V gene lost 10 bases and the J gene lost 1 base, with 14 bases spanning the gap. The CDR3 is CATTPMGSYEQYF. CDR3 DNA sequence: TGTGCCACCACACCTATGGGGTCCTACGAGCAGTACTTC.

This clonotype was detected ten times or more. The genes are TRBV12-3 or TRBV12-4 and TRBJ1-5, with TRBD1 as a possible D gene (5 bases). Trimming removed 5 bases from V and 1 base from J, with 15 bases in between. The CDR3 is made up of 16 amino acids. CDR3 amino acids: CASSPTDGASNQPQHF. CDR3 DNA: TGTGCCAGCAGTCCGACTGACGGGGCCAGCAATCAGCCCCAGCATTTT.

This clonotype has just a few counts. The J gene is TRBJ2-1, the V gene TRBV29-1; 7 nucleotides agree with TRBD2. There are 13 residues in the CDR3. Unmatched junction bases numbered 0, after V lost 2 bases and J lost 2 bases. Germline CDR1 SQVTM, CDR2 ANQGSEA. The CDR3 DNA is TGCAGCGTTGAACGGGGGGCCTACAATGAGCAGTTCTTC. Protein: CSVERGAYNEQFF.

This rearrangement joins TRBV30 to TRBJ2-4, with D possibly TRBD1 on 6 matching bases. In germline, CDR1 is GTSNPN, CDR2 SVGIG (reference sequence). The CDR3 sequence is 15 residues long. V was trimmed by 7 bases and J by 1 base, leaving 17 bases between them. The CDR3 protein is CASNDPGVAKNIQYF. CDR3 nucleotide sequence: TGTGCCTCGAACGACCCAGGGGTGGCCAAAAACATTCAGTACTTC. Combining the CDR3 with reference TRBV30 and TRBJ2-4 gives the whole variable domain SQTIHQWPATLVQPVGSPLSLECTVEGTSNPNLYWYRQAAGRGLQLLFYSVGIGQISSEVPQNLSASRPQDRQFILSSKKLLLSDSGFYLCASNDPGVAKNIQYFGAGTRLSVL.

The rearrangement joins TRBV18 to TRBJ2-7; D is undetermined. V gave up 4 bases and J gave up 5 bases, with 6 bases separating them. The CDR3 consists of 11 residues. Germline V gene sequence: CDR1 KGHSH, CDR2 LQKENI. The CDR3 reads CASSQEHEQYF. CDR3 bases: TGTGCCAGCTCACAAGAACACGAGCAGTACTTC. Supplemented by reference TRBV18 and TRBJ2-7, the full variable domain reads NAGVMQNPRHLVRRRGQEARLRCSPMKGHSHVYWYRQLPEEGLKFMVYLQKENIIDESGMPKERFSAEFPKEGPSILRIQQVVRGDSAAYFCASSQEHEQYFGPGTRLTVT.

This sequence joins TRBV7-9 and TRBJ2-5; TRBD2 might be the D (7 bases). The CDR3 totals 14 residues. The ends were cut back, 3 bases at V and 5 bases at J, with 13 bases in the middle. CDR1 and CDR2 from the germline V gene are SEHNR and FQNEAQ (reference sequence). The DNA for the CDR3 is TGTGCCAGCAGCTTCCGGGGGGCTGGTGAGACCCAGTACTTC. Protein sequence: CASSFRGAGETQYF.

The gene calls are TRBV7-9 and TRBJ1-1, with D tentatively TRBD1 (5 bases). Germline values: CDR1 SEHNR, CDR2 FQNEAQ (reference sequence). The ends were cut back, 5 bases at V and 3 bases at J, with 7 bases in the middle. The length of the CDR3 is 12 residues. The CDR3 loop is CASSEGDTEAFF. Written as DNA, the CDR3 is TGTGCCAGCAGCGAAGGGGACACTGAAGCTTTCTTT.

This clonotype was picked up many times. The chain is built from TRBV29-1 and TRBJ2-5; D is unresolved. This CDR3 is built from 13 residues. Germline CDR1 SQVTM, CDR2 ANQGSEA. V was clipped by 3 bases and J by 5 bases, with 13 bases between them. This CDR3 is CSVEGRMRETQYF. CDR3 in DNA: TGCAGCGTTGAGGGTCGCATGCGGGAGACCCAGTACTTC.

This clonotype came up once. The V call is TRBV6-1, the J call TRBJ1-4, with D possibly matching TRBD1 (5 bases). Germline V lookup: CDR1 MNHNS, CDR2 SASEGT. Trimming cost V 6 bases and J 7 bases, with 15 bases left between them. The CDR3 covers 14 residues. The CDR3 loop reads CASSLGGTGEKLFF. CDR3 bases: TGTGCCAGCAGCCTCGGGGGGACGGGTGAAAAACTGTTTTTT.